This note documents a single TCR beta chain sequence. Its cognate antigen is unknown. Only in-frame clones appear in the TCRdb table, and some are missing; sequencing was by immunoSEQ multiplex PCR. The sample lists some 200,000 clones; roughly nine tenths were seen once. The data were obtained in a study of T cell responses to AZD1222 COVID-19 vaccine. V was trimmed by 4 bases and J by 9 bases, leaving 13 bases between them. The CDR3 is 13 residues long. The V gene's germline CDR1 is KGHSH and CDR2 LQKENI. Study-wide results and limits: Nearly half of spike-specific TCRs reportedly go after variant regions that carry no mutations.

Sequenced material: peripheral blood, taken 28 days after the second dose of the MenACWY control vaccine. This rearrangement joins TRBV18 to TRBJ1-5; D uncertain. The clonotype originates from an adult who received the MenACWY meningococcal vaccine as a control. Written as DNA, the CDR3 is TGTGCCAGCTCACTGGACCTAGGTCGGCCCCAGCATTTT. This encodes CASSLDLGRPQHF.